Presented here are 11 T cell receptor beta chains from one specimen sequenced in a study of CD4 T cells in relation to SARS-CoV-2 and coronaviruses. TCRdb's copy holds only in-frame clones and misses some; the assay was immunoSEQ multiplex PCR. This sample has tens of thousands of clones, with around four fifths found just once. Which antigens these TCRs recognize remains unknown. Sequences were obtained from memory CD4+ T cells from PBMCs, cultured in vitro. These TCRs come from an adult with COVID-19.

The rearrangement uses TRBV10-3 and TRBJ2-2, with 7 bases identical to TRBD1. CDR3 length: 15 residues. Unmatched junction bases numbered 8, after V lost 4 bases and J lost 6 bases. Germline lookup yields CDR1 ENHRY and CDR2 SYGVKD. CDR3 coding DNA: TGTGCCATCAGTGCGACAGGGACGTCGGCCGGGGAGCTGTTTTTT. Translating it yields CAISATGTSAGELFF.

This clone was found a few times. This chain joins TRBV11-1 and TRBJ1-1, with TRBD1 matching 8 bases. The CDR3 consists of 14 residues. Germline values: CDR1 SGHAT, CDR2 FQDESV (reference sequence). V dropped 6 bases and J dropped 12; count of bases not matched to a gene: 15. CDR3 DNA sequence: TGTGCCAGCAGGCCACAAGACAGGGGCGGTAGTTCTTTCTTT. It codes for CASRPQDRGGSSFF.

This clone was observed a handful of times. The chain has TRBV28 and TRBJ2-1; D not resolved. V was clipped by 6 bases and J by 4 bases, with 4 bases between them. CDR1 and CDR2 from the germline V gene are MDHEN and SYDVKM. CDR3 length: 11 amino acids. DNA of the CDR3: TGTGCCAGCAGGGAGTACAATGAGCAGTTCTTC. Translating it yields CASREYNEQFF.

V gene TRBV12-5 combines with J gene TRBJ2-2; D gene ambiguous. Trimming removed 5 bases at V and 8 bases at J, with 9 bases between. CDR3 length: 12 amino acids. Germline V lookup: CDR1 LGHNT, CDR2 FRNRAP. The CDR3 sequence is CASGLNHGELFF. The CDR3 nucleotides read TGTGCTAGTGGTCTAAATCATGGGGAGCTGTTTTTT. Drawing the rest from reference TRBV12-5 and TRBJ2-2, the complete variable domain is DARVTQTPRHKVTEMGQEVTMRCQPILGHNTVFWYRQTMMQGLELLAYFRNRAPLDDSGMPKDRFSAEMPDATLATLKIQPSEPRDSAVYFCASGLNHGELFFGEGSRLTVL.

The V gene is TRBV5-1, the J gene TRBJ2-6; D is possibly TRBD1 (6 bases). Germline V gene lookup returns CDR1 SGHRS and CDR2 YFSETQ. The CDR3 sequence is 15 residues long. Trimming took 5 bases from V and 0 from J, leaving 9 bases between them. CDR3 loop: CASRPDSSGANVLTF. CDR3 bases: TGCGCCAGCAGACCGGACAGCTCTGGGGCCAACGTCCTGACTTTC.

The V call is TRBV7-6, the J call TRBJ2-5; D might be TRBD2 (6 bases). In germline, CDR1 is SGHVS, CDR2 FNYEAQ. This CDR3 contains 15 residues. The V end lost 1 base, the J end lost 6 bases, and 15 bases lay between the germline ends. The CDR3 protein is CASSLERTEGKTQYF. CDR3 nucleotides: TGTGCCAGCAGCTTAGAACGAACGGAGGGAAAGACCCAGTACTTC. Based on the CDR3 plus reference TRBV7-6 and TRBJ2-5, the full variable domain is GAGVSQSPRYKVTKRGQDVALRCDPISGHVSLYWYRQALGQGPEFLTYFNYEAQQDKSGLPNDRFSAERPEGSISTLTIQRTEQRDSAMYRCASSLERTEGKTQYFGPGTRLLVL.

The V call is TRBV10-3, the J call TRBJ2-3, with TRBD2 identical over 14 bases. Germline V gives CDR1 ENHRY, CDR2 SYGVKD. The CDR3 covers 16 residues. J was trimmed by 5 bases and V by 6 bases; bases with no gene match: 7. The CDR3 sequence is CAIRVGTSGSRDTQYF. CDR3 DNA: TGTGCCATCAGGGTCGGGACTAGCGGGAGTAGAGATACGCAGTATTTT.

The chain employs TRBV4-1 and TRBJ2-7; 10 bases are shared with TRBD1. CDR1 MGHRA and CDR2 YSYEKL come from the germline V gene. J lost 10 bases, V lost 4 bases, and 7 bases had no gene match. The CDR3 sequence is 13 residues long. CDR3 sequence: CASSPPGTGDQYF. CDR3 sequence (DNA): TGCGCCAGCAGCCCCCCCGGGACAGGGGATCAGTACTTC.

In its sample, this clone was seen a few times. The chain is built from TRBV21-1 and TRBJ1-6. TRBV21-1 is an annotated pseudogene. This CDR3 spans 14 amino acids. The CDR3 sequence: CASSKWVRASPLHF. CDR3 DNA: TGTGCCAGCAGCAAGTGGGTACGGGCTTCACCCCTCCACTTT.

The CDR3 sequence is CAWGGGQVPEQYF. CDR3 in DNA: TGTGCCTGGGGAGGGGGACAGGTCCCCGAGCAGTACTTC. V gene TRBV30 combines with J gene TRBJ2-7; 8 bases match TRBD1. The CDR3 totals 13 residues. Germline loops: CDR1 GTSNPN, CDR2 SVGIG (reference sequence). V dropped 5 bases and J dropped 6; count of bases not matched to a gene: 9.

V and J are TRBV5-1 and TRBJ2-6; D unresolved. The CDR3 is 16 residues long. Germline V gives CDR1 SGHRS, CDR2 YFSETQ. V lost 0 bases and J lost 0, with 7 bases in between. The DNA for the CDR3 is TGCGCCAGCAGCTTGGTTGTGGTCTCTGGGGCCAACGTCCTGACTTTC. Amino acids: CASSLVVVSGANVLTF.